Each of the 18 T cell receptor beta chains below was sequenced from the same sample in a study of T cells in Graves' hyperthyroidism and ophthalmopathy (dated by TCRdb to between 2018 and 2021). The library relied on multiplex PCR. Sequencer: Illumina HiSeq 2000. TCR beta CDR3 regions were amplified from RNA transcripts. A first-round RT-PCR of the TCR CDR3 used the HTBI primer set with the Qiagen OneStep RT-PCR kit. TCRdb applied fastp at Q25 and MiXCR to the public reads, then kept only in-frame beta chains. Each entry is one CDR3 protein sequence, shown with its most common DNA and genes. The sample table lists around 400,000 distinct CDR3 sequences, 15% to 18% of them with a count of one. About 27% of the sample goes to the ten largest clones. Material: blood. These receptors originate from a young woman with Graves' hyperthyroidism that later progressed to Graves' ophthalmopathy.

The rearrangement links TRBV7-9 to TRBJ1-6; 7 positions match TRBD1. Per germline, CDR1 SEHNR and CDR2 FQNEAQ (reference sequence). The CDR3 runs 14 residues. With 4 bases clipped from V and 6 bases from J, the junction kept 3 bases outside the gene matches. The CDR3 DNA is TGTGCCAGCAGCTCAACAGGGGTTAATTCACCCCTCCACTTT. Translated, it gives CASSSTGVNSPLHF.

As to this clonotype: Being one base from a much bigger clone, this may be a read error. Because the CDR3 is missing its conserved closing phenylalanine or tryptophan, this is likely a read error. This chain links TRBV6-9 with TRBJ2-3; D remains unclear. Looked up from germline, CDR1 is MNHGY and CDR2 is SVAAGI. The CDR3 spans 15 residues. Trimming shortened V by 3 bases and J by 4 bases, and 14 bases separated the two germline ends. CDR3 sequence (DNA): TGTGCCAGCAGTTACTCGAATGGTCCGCCAGATACGCAGTATCTT. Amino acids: CASSYSNGPPDTQYL.

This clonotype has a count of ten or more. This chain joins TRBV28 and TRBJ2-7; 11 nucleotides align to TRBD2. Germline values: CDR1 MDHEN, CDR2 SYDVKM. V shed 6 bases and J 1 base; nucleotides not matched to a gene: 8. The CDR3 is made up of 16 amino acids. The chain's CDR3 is CASSQSASGGSYEQYF. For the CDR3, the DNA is TGTGCCAGCAGCCAGTCGGCTAGCGGGGGGTCCTACGAGCAGTACTTC.

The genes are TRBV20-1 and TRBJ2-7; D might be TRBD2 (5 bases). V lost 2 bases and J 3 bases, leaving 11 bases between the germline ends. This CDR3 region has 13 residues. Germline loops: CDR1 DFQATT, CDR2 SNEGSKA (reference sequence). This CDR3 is CSARRLKFYEQYF. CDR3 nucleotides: TGCAGTGCTAGAAGACTAAAATTCTACGAGCAGTACTTC.

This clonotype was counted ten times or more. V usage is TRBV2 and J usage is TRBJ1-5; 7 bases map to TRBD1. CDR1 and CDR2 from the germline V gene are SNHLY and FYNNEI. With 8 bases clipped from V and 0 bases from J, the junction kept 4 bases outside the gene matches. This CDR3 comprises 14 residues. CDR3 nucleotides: TGTGCCAGCGCGGGACAGCTTAGCAATCAGCCCCAGCATTTT. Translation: CASAGQLSNQPQHF.

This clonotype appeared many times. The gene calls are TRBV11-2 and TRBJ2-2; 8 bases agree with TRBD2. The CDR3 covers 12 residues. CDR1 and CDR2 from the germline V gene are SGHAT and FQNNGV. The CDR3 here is CASGTFGGELFF. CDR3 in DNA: TGTGCTAGCGGGACATTCGGCGGGGAGCTGTTTTTT.

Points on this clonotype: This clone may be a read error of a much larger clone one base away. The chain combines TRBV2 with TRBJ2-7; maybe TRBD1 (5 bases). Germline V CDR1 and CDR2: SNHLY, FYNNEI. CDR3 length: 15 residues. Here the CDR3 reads CTSSETGSQTYEQYF. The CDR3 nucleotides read TGTACCAGCAGTGAAACAGGCTCCCAGACTTACGAGCAGTACTTC.

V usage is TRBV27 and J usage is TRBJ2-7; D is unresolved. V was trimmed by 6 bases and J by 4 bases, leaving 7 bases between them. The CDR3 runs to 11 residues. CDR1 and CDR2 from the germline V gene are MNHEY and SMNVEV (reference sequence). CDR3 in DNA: TGTGCCAGCAGGGTCCTTTACGAGCAGTACTTC. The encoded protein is CASRVLYEQYF.

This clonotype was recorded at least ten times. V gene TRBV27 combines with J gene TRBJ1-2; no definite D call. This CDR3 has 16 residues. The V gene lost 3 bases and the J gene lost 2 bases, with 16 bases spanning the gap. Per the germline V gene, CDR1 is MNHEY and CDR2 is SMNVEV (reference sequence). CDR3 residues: CASSFSGEVLNYGYTF. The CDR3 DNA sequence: TGTGCCAGCAGTTTTAGTGGGGAGGTTCTAAACTATGGCTACACCTTC.

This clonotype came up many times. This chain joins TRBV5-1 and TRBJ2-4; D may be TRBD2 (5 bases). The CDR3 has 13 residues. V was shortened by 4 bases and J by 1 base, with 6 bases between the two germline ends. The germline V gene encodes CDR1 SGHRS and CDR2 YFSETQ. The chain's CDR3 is CASSGGAKNIQYF. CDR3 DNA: TGCGCCAGCAGCGGAGGTGCCAAAAACATTCAGTACTTC.

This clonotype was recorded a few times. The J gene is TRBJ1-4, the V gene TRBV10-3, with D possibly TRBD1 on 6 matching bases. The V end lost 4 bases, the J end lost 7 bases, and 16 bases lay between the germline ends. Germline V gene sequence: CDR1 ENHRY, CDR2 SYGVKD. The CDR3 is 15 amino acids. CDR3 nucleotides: TGTGCCATCAGTGCGAATGGGGGCGCCGCTGAAAAACTGTTTTTT. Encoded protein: CAISANGGAAEKLFF.

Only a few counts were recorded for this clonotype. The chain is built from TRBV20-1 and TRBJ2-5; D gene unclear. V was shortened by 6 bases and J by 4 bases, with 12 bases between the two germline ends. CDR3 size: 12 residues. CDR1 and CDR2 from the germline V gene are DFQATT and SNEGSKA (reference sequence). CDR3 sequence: CSALPRRETQYF. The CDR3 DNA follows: TGCAGTGCACTTCCCAGGAGAGAGACCCAGTACTTC.

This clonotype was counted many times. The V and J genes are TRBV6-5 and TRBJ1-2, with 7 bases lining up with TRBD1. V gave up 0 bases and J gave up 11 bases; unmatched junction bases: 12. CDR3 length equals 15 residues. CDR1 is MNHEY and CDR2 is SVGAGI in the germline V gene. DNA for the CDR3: TGTGCCAGCAGTTACTCGAGTTCGGGACAGCGGTTATACACCTTC. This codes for CASSYSSSGQRLYTF.

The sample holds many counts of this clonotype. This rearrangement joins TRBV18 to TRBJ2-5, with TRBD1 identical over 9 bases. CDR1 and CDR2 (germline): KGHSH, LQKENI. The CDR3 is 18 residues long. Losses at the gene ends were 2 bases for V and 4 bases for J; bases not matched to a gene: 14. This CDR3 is CASSPATATGGGGETQYF. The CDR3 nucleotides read TGTGCCAGCTCACCAGCCACGGCGACAGGGGGTGGTGGAGAGACCCAGTACTTC.

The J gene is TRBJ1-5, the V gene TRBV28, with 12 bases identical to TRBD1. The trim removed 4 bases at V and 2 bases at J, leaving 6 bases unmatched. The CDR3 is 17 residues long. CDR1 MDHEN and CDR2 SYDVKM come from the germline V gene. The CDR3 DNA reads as TGTGCCAGCAGTTATGAGGGACAGGGGGCTGGCAATCAGCCCCAGCATTTT. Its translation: CASSYEGQGAGNQPQHF.

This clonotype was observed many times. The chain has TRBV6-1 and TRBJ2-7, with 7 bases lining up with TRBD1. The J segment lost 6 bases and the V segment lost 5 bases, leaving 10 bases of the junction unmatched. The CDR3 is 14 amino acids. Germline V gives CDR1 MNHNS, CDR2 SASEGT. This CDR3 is CASSLRLGQLEQYF. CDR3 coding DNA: TGTGCCAGCAGTCTAAGGTTGGGACAGCTCGAGCAGTACTTC.

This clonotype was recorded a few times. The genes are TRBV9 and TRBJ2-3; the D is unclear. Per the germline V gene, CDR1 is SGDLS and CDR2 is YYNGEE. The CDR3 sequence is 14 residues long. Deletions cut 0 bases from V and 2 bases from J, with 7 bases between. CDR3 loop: CASSVGITTDTQYF. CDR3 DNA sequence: TGTGCCAGCAGCGTAGGAATCACCACAGATACGCAGTATTTT.

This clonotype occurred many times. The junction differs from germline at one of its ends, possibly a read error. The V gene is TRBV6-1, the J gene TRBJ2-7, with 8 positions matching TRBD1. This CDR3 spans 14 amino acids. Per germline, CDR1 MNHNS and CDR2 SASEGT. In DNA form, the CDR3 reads TGTGCCAGCAGGGAAGGACAGGGCTCCTACGAGCAGTACTTC. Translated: CASREGQGSYEQYF.